This entry lists 29 T cell receptor beta chains sequenced from one sample in a study of blood T cell dynamics during melanoma immunotherapy. Time point here: week 3, after first cycle of checkpoint inhibitor. The table came from immunoSEQ multiplex PCR; TCRdb's copy has only in-frame clones and leaves some out. The sample contains 2,500 to 3,500 clones, approximately 90% of which appear only once. The specimen comprised blood, sampled from a patient treated with checkpoint blockade. The receptors were sampled from a human donor with melanoma.

This clone was recorded only once. CDR3 in amino acids: CASSQERTGELFF. Here the CDR3 DNA reads TGTGCCAGCAGCCAAGAACGGACCGGGGAGCTGTTTTTT. This chain uses TRBV14 with TRBJ2-2; D uncertain. Trimming removed 0 bases at V and 5 bases at J, with 4 bases between. There are 13 residues in the CDR3. Germline V CDR1 and CDR2: SGHDN, FVKESK.

This clone was seen a single time. The J gene is TRBJ2-4, the V gene TRBV4-2; no clear D. CDR1 and CDR2 from the germline V gene are LGHNA and YNFKEQ. V was trimmed by 0 bases and J by 0 bases, leaving 6 bases between them. This CDR3 contains 15 residues. CDR3: CASSQEGTAKNIQYF. The CDR3 DNA is TGTGCCAGCAGCCAAGAAGGAACAGCCAAAAACATTCAGTACTTC.

The genes are TRBV6-5 and TRBJ1-1; D gene unclear. Looked up from germline, CDR1 is MNHEY and CDR2 is SVGAGI. V shed 7 bases and J shed 1 base, with 13 bases lying between them. The CDR3 has 14 residues. The CDR3 sequence: CASTHLEGNTEAFF. Here the CDR3 DNA reads TGTGCCAGCACCCACCTCGAGGGGAACACTGAAGCTTTCTTT.

The chain couples TRBV6-5 to TRBJ1-1, with D hard to call. The CDR3 covers 13 residues. Trimming cost V 8 bases and J 1 base, with 11 bases left between them. In germline, CDR1 is MNHEY, CDR2 SVGAGI. The CDR3 DNA is TGTGCCAGCCGCCCTGTGGAGAACACTGAAGCTTTCTTT. Its translation is CASRPVENTEAFF.

This CDR3 reads CASSRGAMGNQPQHF. The CDR3 DNA reads as TGTGCCAGCAGTCGGGGGGCCATGGGCAATCAGCCCCAGCATTTT. The chain recombines TRBV2 with TRBJ1-5; the D gene is possibly TRBD1 (6 bases). V lost 5 bases to trimming and J lost 2 bases, with 13 bases between them. This CDR3 is built from 15 residues. Germline CDR1 SNHLY, CDR2 FYNNEI.

This clone was recorded once. This sequence joins TRBV7-9 and TRBJ2-1; 8 bases agree with TRBD2. V lost 7 bases and J lost 6; bases outside the gene matches: 8. CDR3 size: 14 residues. Germline CDR1 is SEHNR and CDR2 is FQNEAQ (reference sequence). CDR3 protein: CASTPPGGRNEQFF. DNA for the CDR3: TGTGCCAGCACCCCCCCGGGAGGGCGCAATGAGCAGTTCTTC.

V gene TRBV19 combines with J gene TRBJ1-1, with D unresolved. Trimming shortened V by 5 bases and J by 7 bases, and 11 bases separated the two germline ends. Germline V gene sequence: CDR1 LNHDA, CDR2 SQIVND (reference sequence). The CDR3 runs to 12 residues. CDR3 DNA sequence: TGTGCCAGTAGTCCGCCGGGATATGAAGCTTTCTTT. Its translation: CASSPPGYEAFF.

The CDR3 reads CASSSSSGIGRNEQYF. The CDR3 DNA is TGTGCCAGCAGTTCCTCTAGCGGGATAGGTAGAAACGAGCAGTACTTC. This chain connects TRBV6-5 to TRBJ2-7; 9 bases fit TRBD2. Germline V gene sequence: CDR1 MNHEY, CDR2 SVGAGI. This CDR3 contains 16 residues. V was clipped by 4 bases and J by 5 bases; unmatched bases: 12.

The rearrangement joins TRBV5-1 to TRBJ1-5; D is possibly TRBD1 (6 bases). This CDR3 is built from 15 residues. CDR1 is SGHRS, CDR2 YFSETQ, per germline. Trimming removed 0 bases at V and 5 bases at J, with 12 bases between. CDR3 coding DNA: TGCGCCAGCAGCTTGGAAGGCAGGGGCTATCAGCCCCAGCATTTT. It encodes CASSLEGRGYQPQHF.

J is TRBJ1-2 and V is TRBV5-1, with TRBD1 matching over 11 bases. The germline gives CDR1 SGHRS, CDR2 YFSETQ. Unmatched junction bases numbered 10, after V lost 1 base and J lost 8 bases. The CDR3 consists of 16 residues. The CDR3 is CASSLLPGQGVGGYTF. In nucleotides, the CDR3 is TGCGCCAGCAGCTTGCTTCCGGGACAGGGGGTCGGGGGCTACACCTTC.

This rearrangement joins TRBV6-5 to TRBJ1-2, with D maybe TRBD1 (5 bases). Trimming took 7 bases from V and 6 from J, leaving 15 bases between them. This CDR3 is built from 13 residues. From germline, CDR1 is MNHEY and CDR2 SVGAGI. DNA of the CDR3: TGTGCCAGCACCCCAAAGGGGCGAAATGGCTACACCTTC. This sequence encodes CASTPKGRNGYTF.

The chain is built from TRBV6-5 and TRBJ2-3; 12 bases fit TRBD2. CDR3 size: 16 residues. CDR1 is MNHEY and CDR2 is SVGAGI in the germline V gene. J gave up 3 bases and V 2 bases, and 3 bases lay outside the gene matches. CDR3 in DNA: TGTGCCAGCAGTTACGAACTAGCGGGAGGAACAGATACGCAGTATTTT. It codes for CASSYELAGGTDTQYF.

This rearrangement joins TRBV5-5 to TRBJ2-7; no firm D call. Trimming took 2 bases from V and 0 from J, leaving 12 bases between them. Per germline, CDR1 SGHKS and CDR2 YYEKEE (reference sequence). CDR3 length: 15 amino acids. The CDR3 DNA sequence: TGTGCCAGCAGCTTTGGTGCGGTCAGCTCCTACGAGCAGTACTTC. This sequence encodes CASSFGAVSSYEQYF.

The chain links TRBV18 to TRBJ2-5; 7 nucleotides line up with TRBD2. The V gene end was trimmed by 0 bases and the J gene end by 4 bases; junction bases not matched to a gene: 11. Germline V gene sequence: CDR1 KGHSH, CDR2 LQKENI. CDR3 size: 17 residues. The CDR3 bases are TGTGCCAGCTCACCACCGGCTAGCGGTATAGTAACAGAGACCCAGTACTTC. Translation gives CASSPPASGIVTETQYF.

The chain uses TRBV28 and TRBJ2-7, with D possibly being TRBD1 or TRBD2 (6 bases each). Germline V CDR1 and CDR2: MDHEN, SYDVKM. The CDR3 consists of 12 residues. The V end was cut by 5 bases, the J end by 2 bases, with 7 bases between. The CDR3 region has the DNA TGTGCCAGCAGTAGGGGGGCCTACGAGCAGTACTTC. Protein sequence: CASSRGAYEQYF.

The rearrangement joins TRBV15 to TRBJ2-7; D is unclear. Germline V gene lookup returns CDR1 LNHNV and CDR2 YYDKDF (reference sequence). Trimming removed 0 bases from V and 1 base from J, with 7 bases in between. The CDR3 is made up of 14 amino acids. The CDR3 DNA reads TGTGCCACCAGCAGAGATCCCCCTTCCTACGAGCAGTACTTC. Residues: CATSRDPPSYEQYF.

The V call is TRBV4-1, the J call TRBJ2-5; D not certain. The CDR3 has 13 residues. Germline V gene data show CDR1 as MGHRA and CDR2 as YSYEKL. The ends were cut back, 0 bases at V and 9 bases at J, with 11 bases in the middle. For the CDR3, the DNA is TGCGCCAGCAGCCAAGATCAGGACCAGTCCCAGTACTTC. Amino acids: CASSQDQDQSQYF.

V and J are TRBV5-6 and TRBJ2-5; D tentatively fits TRBD1 or TRBD2 (5 bases each). V dropped 0 bases and J dropped 5 bases, with 8 bases sitting between them. The CDR3 has 13 amino acids. Germline values: CDR1 SGHDT, CDR2 YYEEEE. CDR3 loop: CASSLAGAETQYF. DNA for the CDR3: TGTGCCAGCAGCTTGGCCGGGGCCGAGACCCAGTACTTC.

V is TRBV7-3 and J is TRBJ2-1; D unresolved. Trimming pared 1 base from V and 5 bases from J, leaving 0 bases between. The germline CDR1 and CDR2 sequences are SGHTA and FQGTGA. This CDR3 contains 11 residues. In DNA, the CDR3 is TGTGCCAGCAGCTTAAACAATGAGCAGTTCTTC. This sequence encodes CASSLNNEQFF.

This chain uses TRBV5-1 with TRBJ2-3; 8 nucleotides match TRBD1. The CDR3 runs 14 residues. Germline loops: CDR1 SGHRS, CDR2 YFSETQ. V gave up 5 bases and J gave up 2 bases; unmatched junction bases: 4. The CDR3 nucleotides read TGCGCCAGCAGTGGGCAGGGGGCCACAGATACGCAGTATTTT. Translated: CASSGQGATDTQYF.

The chain links TRBV19 to TRBJ2-3, with D perhaps being TRBD1 or TRBD2 (5 bases each). This CDR3 contains 16 residues. Germline V lookup: CDR1 LNHDA, CDR2 SQIVND (reference sequence). Trimming pared 4 bases from V and 0 bases from J, leaving 14 bases between. CDR3 sequence (DNA): TGTGCCAGTAGTAACCGAGGGGTCACAAGCACAGATACGCAGTATTTT. This translates into CASSNRGVTSTDTQYF.

The gene calls are TRBV7-9 and TRBJ2-3; no reliable D call. The CDR3 has 14 amino acids. The V gene's germline CDR1 is SEHNR and CDR2 FQNEAQ (reference sequence). Trimming removed 1 base at V and 6 bases at J, with 11 bases between. This chain's CDR3 is CASSLGGRVDTQYF. The CDR3 DNA is TGTGCCAGCAGCTTAGGAGGACGGGTGGATACGCAGTATTTT.

The chain joins TRBV5-1 to TRBJ2-7; the match to TRBD2 covers 9 bases. V shed 4 bases, J shed 6 bases, and the junction held 11 bases outside the gene matches. CDR1 is SGHRS, CDR2 YFSETQ, per germline. This CDR3 contains 15 residues. CDR3 loop: CASSDSGTSSGEQYF. The CDR3, as DNA: TGCGCCAGCAGCGACTCCGGGACTAGCTCCGGCGAGCAGTACTTC.

Only a few counts were recorded for this clone. This sequence joins TRBV19 and TRBJ1-5; maybe TRBD1 (6 bases). The CDR3 runs 14 residues. Trimming pared 4 bases from V and 0 bases from J, leaving 7 bases between. CDR1 is LNHDA, CDR2 SQIVND, per germline (reference sequence). The DNA for the CDR3 is TGTGCCAGTAGTAGGACAGTTAGCAATCAGCCCCAGCATTTT. Translated, it gives CASSRTVSNQPQHF. Supplemented by reference TRBV19 and TRBJ1-5, the full variable domain reads DGGITQSPKYLFRKEGQNVTLSCEQNLNHDAMYWYRQDPGQGLRLIYYSQIVNDFQKGDIAEGYSVSREKKESFPLTVTSAQKNPTAFYLCASSRTVSNQPQHFGDGTRLSIL.

The CDR3, as DNA: TGTGCCAGCAGCCGTGGCAAGCGGGAGTCAGATACGCAGTATTTT. Residues: CASSRGKRESDTQYF. The chain is built from TRBV7-2 and TRBJ2-3; 8 bases are a match to TRBD2. Trimming took 5 bases from V and 4 from J; bases not matched to a gene: 8. CDR3 size: 15 residues. Germline V gives CDR1 SGHTA, CDR2 FQGNSA.

The chain has TRBV7-8 and TRBJ2-1; D is ambiguous. Germline V gene sequence: CDR1 SGHVS, CDR2 FQNEAQ. Trimming removed 1 base at V and 4 bases at J, with 2 bases between. This CDR3 is 12 amino acids long. The CDR3 DNA sequence: TGTGCCAGCAGCTTAGTTTACAATGAGCAGTTCTTC. It yields the protein CASSLVYNEQFF.

This chain uses TRBV2 with TRBJ2-5, with 9 bases lining up with TRBD2. Gene TRBJ2-7 matches the end of the DNA better, so the J call may be wrong. The germline V gene has CDR1 SNHLY and CDR2 FYNNEI. The length of the CDR3 is 12 residues. CDR3 coding DNA: TGTGCCAGCAGGCGGGAGGGCTTCGAGCAGTACTTC. Translation: CASRREGFEQYF.

The chain carries TRBV7-9 and TRBJ1-1; TRBD1 agrees at 8 bases. Germline loops: CDR1 SEHNR, CDR2 FQNEAQ (reference sequence). The CDR3 has 13 residues. V trimming: 4 bases; J trimming: 11 bases; junction bases outside the gene matches: 9. The CDR3 DNA reads as TGTGCCAGCAGCTCAGGACAGGGAGAATCGGCTTTCTTT. Translated, it gives CASSSGQGESAFF.

The chain uses TRBV7-9 and TRBJ2-7, with 10 bases fitting TRBD1. CDR3 length: 15 amino acids. Germline CDR1 reads SEHNR; CDR2 reads FQNEAQ (reference sequence). Trimming at V came to 5 bases and at J to 7 bases, leaving 11 bases not matched to a gene. CDR3 loop: CASSQGQGSAGEQYF. CDR3 bases: TGTGCCAGCAGCCAGGGACAGGGGTCGGCAGGAGAGCAGTACTTC.